The rows below give T cell receptor beta chains drawn from one sample of a study of blood T cell repertoires in COVID-19. Clones were read by immunoSEQ multiplex PCR, and TCRdb kept only the in-frame ones, dropping some. The top ten hold under 8.5% of the sample, which has 540,000 or so clones, less than 90% seen once. The sequenced sample consisted of peripheral blood. The receptors originated from a woman aged 45-60 years with COVID-19, enrolled during active disease. Both conserved end residues are part of each CDR3. A D gene is named only where the DNA matches it firmly. The listing skips clone size in some rows; elsewhere it reads once, few, many or a size class.

TRBV5-4	TRBJ1-2	-	-	TGTGCCAGCAGCTTGGAGGGGGACTATGGCTACACCTTC	CASSLEGDYGYTF
TRBV2	TRBJ2-7	-	TRBD1	TGTGCCAGCAGTTCCCGGGACAGGGACCCCTACGAGCAGTACTTC	CASSSRDRDPYEQYF
TRBV30	TRBJ2-3	-	-	TGTGCCTGGAGTGTCGAGGGGGGGCGTAGAGATACGCAGTATTTT	CAWSVEGGRRDTQYF
TRBV28	TRBJ2-1	-	-	TGTGCCAGCAGCCGCGACACGAGCTCCTACAATGAGCAGTTCTTC	CASSRDTSSYNEQFF
TRBV19	TRBJ1-2	once	TRBD1	TGTGCCAGTAGTGCCGGGACAGGGCTGGGCTACACCTTC	CASSAGTGLGYTF
TRBV24-1	TRBJ2-1	-	TRBD2	TGTGCCACCAGTGATTTAGGGCCGGGAGGCCATGAGCAGTTCTTC	CATSDLGPGGHEQFF
TRBV5-1	TRBJ1-4	once	TRBD1	TGCGCCAGCAGCTTGGGGACAGGGGGCTTCGTTGAAAAACTGTTTTTT	CASSLGTGGFVEKLFF
TRBV5-1	TRBJ2-7	once	TRBD1	TGCGCCAGCAGCTCGGGAAAGGACAGGGAAGACTACGAGCAGTACTTC	CASSSGKDREDYEQYF
TRBV5-1	TRBJ2-7	-	TRBD1	TGCGCCAGCAGCCGAATACAGGGGTCCTCCTACGAGCAGTACTTC	CASSRIQGSSYEQYF
TRBV6-2/TRBV6-3	TRBJ1-2	-	-	TGTGCCAGCAGTTACGCGGACAGTCCTCTGTATGGCTACACCTTC	CASSYADSPLYGYTF
TRBV27	TRBJ1-1	-	-	TGTGCCAGCAGTTTTACTCCCCCCCGGAACACTGAAGCTTTCTTT	CASSFTPPRNTEAFF
TRBV30	TRBJ1-2	-	-	TGTGCCTGGAGTGTGGAGGACTATGGCTACACCTTC	CAWSVEDYGYTF
TRBV7-9	TRBJ1-1	-	-	TGTGCCAGCAGCGTCGGGGGGCCTGAAGCTTTCTTT	CASSVGGPEAFF
TRBV5-1	TRBJ1-2	-	TRBD1	TGCGCCAGCAGCTTCGACAGGGAGGATGGCTACACCTTC	CASSFDREDGYTF
TRBV2	TRBJ1-6	-	-	TGTGCCAGCAGTGCGGGCCCAGCCAGGGCTAATTCACCCCTCCACTTT	CASSAGPARANSPLHF
TRBV19	TRBJ1-1	-	TRBD1	TGTGCCAGTAGTATCGGGACAGAGGGCACTGAAGCTTTCTTT	CASSIGTEGTEAFF
TRBV28	TRBJ2-3	-	-	TGTGCCAGCAGCCGAGATACTAGCACAGATACGCAGTATTTT	CASSRDTSTDTQYF
TRBV6-6	TRBJ2-1	-	TRBD2	TGTGCCACCGGCGGGACTAGCGTGGGGAATGAGCAGTTCTTC	CATGGTSVGNEQFF
TRBV5-1	TRBJ2-3	-	TRBD1	TGCGCCAGCAGCTCCTACGGGACAGGGTTTCGCACAGATACGCAGTATTTT	CASSSYGTGFRTDTQYF
TRBV7-2	TRBJ1-1	once	-	TGTGCCAGCAGCCCTCAGCCGAGCAGGGTCAAAGCTGAAGCTTTCTTT	CASSPQPSRVKAEAFF
TRBV24-1	TRBJ1-2	once	-	TGTGCCACCAGTGGACGGGAGCATCCCTATGGCTACACCTTC	CATSGREHPYGYTF
TRBV19	TRBJ2-7	-	TRBD1	TGTGCCAGTCAGGGGGTAAGCTCCTACGAGCAGTACTTC	CASQGVSSYEQYF
TRBV7-2	TRBJ2-3	-	TRBD2	TGTGCCAGCAGCTCGCCCCGCGGGGGGCCGGGTACTGGAGATACGCAGTATTTT	CASSSPRGGPGTGDTQYF
TRBV6-1	TRBJ1-2	-	-	TGTGCCAGCAGTGAAGACAGTGGTTATGGCTACACCTTC	CASSEDSGYGYTF
TRBV3-1/TRBV3-2	TRBJ1-1	-	TRBD1	TGTGCCAGCAGCCAAGAAGCCAGGGGGGTGCGCACTGAAGCTTTCTTT	CASSQEARGVRTEAFF
TRBV4-1	TRBJ2-3	-	-	TGCGCCAGCAGCCCGTCTGGGGGGGCGGGCACAGATACGCAGTATTTT	CASSPSGGAGTDTQYF
TRBV19	TRBJ1-6	few	TRBD1	TGTGCCAGTCGAGACAGGGGTACGGCTAATAATTCACCCCTCCACTTT	CASRDRGTANNSPLHF
TRBV19	TRBJ1-5	-	TRBD1	TGTGCCACCGGACAGGGGGCCAGCAATCAGCCCCAGCATTTT	CATGQGASNQPQHF
TRBV6-5	TRBJ1-6	-	TRBD1	TGTGCCAGCACCCCCGACAGGGTCGGGAGTTCACCCCTCCACTTT	CASTPDRVGSSPLHF
TRBV5-1	TRBJ1-2	-	TRBD1	TGCGCCAGCAGCCCCACGACAGGGGGCGATTCGGGCTACACCTTC	CASSPTTGGDSGYTF
TRBV5-4	TRBJ1-1	-	-	TGTGCCAGCAGCTTTAGTGGAGGCCGGACGGGTGAAGCTTTCTTT	CASSFSGGRTGEAFF
TRBV27	TRBJ1-5	-	-	TGTGCCAGCAGACCGACGGGGGGCAATCAGCCCCAGCATTTT	CASRPTGGNQPQHF
TRBV18	TRBJ2-7	few	TRBD2	TGTGCCAGCTCACCGACTAGCGGGTCCTACGAGCAGTACTTC	CASSPTSGSYEQYF
TRBV18	TRBJ2-7	-	TRBD2	TGTGCCAGCTCACCACAAAACGGTGGGGGGGGCGAGCAGTACTTC	CASSPQNGGGGEQYF
TRBV5-1	TRBJ1-1	few	-	TGCGCCAGCAGACCGAGTGGGAACACTGAAGCTTTCTTT	CASRPSGNTEAFF
TRBV7-9	TRBJ2-7	-	TRBD1	TGTGCCAGCAGCCAACGACAGGGCTACGAGCAGTACTTC	CASSQRQGYEQYF
TRBV4-1	TRBJ1-1	-	-	TGCGCCAGCAGCCAAGTTTACAGGGTGAACACTGAAGCTTTCTTT	CASSQVYRVNTEAFF
TRBV9	TRBJ1-2	-	-	TGTGCCAGCAGCGCGGACTTTAACTATGGCTACACCTTC	CASSADFNYGYTF
TRBV9	TRBJ1-3	-	TRBD1	TGTGCCAGCAGTGGGACAGGGATGGAGGACACCATATATTTT	CASSGTGMEDTIYF
TRBV6-7	TRBJ1-5	-	TRBD1	TGTGCCAGCAGTTACGGACAGGAAAATCAGCCCCAGCATTTT	CASSYGQENQPQHF
TRBV7-6	TRBJ1-6	-	-	TGTGCCAGCAGCCCGGGGGCGGGGGTGAATTCACCCCTCCACTTT	CASSPGAGVNSPLHF
TRBV27	TRBJ1-5	-	TRBD1	TGTGCCAGCAGTTTCCGAATTCCGGGACAGGAGGGTCAGCCCCAGCATTTT	CASSFRIPGQEGQPQHF
TRBV11-2	TRBJ1-1	-	-	TGTGCCAGCAGCGTCTTTGCCAACAGGGACACTGAAGCTTTCTTT	CASSVFANRDTEAFF
TRBV19	TRBJ1-3	-	-	TGTGCCAGTAGTCGAAACAGGAAAGGTGGAAACACCATATATTTT	CASSRNRKGGNTIYF
TRBV6-1	TRBJ2-1	-	-	TGTGCCAGCAGTGAACCGGGTCAGACCCCGCTGGGTGAGCAGTTCTTC	CASSEPGQTPLGEQFF
TRBV6-2/TRBV6-3	TRBJ2-6	-	-	TGTGCCAGCAGTTACTCATCCCCGACCGCGACACCGATCTCTGGGGCCAACGTCCTGACTTTC	CASSYSSPTATPISGANVLTF
TRBV30	TRBJ1-1	-	-	TGTGCCTGGAGTGTGGGTCGGGGGTTCAACACTGAAGCTTTCTTT	CAWSVGRGFNTEAFF
TRBV5-6	TRBJ2-1	-	-	TGTGCCAGCAGCCCCATCCCTCGGGGGGCTAGCGGCTACAATGAGCAGTTCTTC	CASSPIPRGASGYNEQFF
TRBV24-1	TRBJ1-1	-	-	TGTGCCACCAGTACACAGGGCATCACTGAAGCTTTCTTT	CATSTQGITEAFF
TRBV7-2	TRBJ1-2	-	-	TGTGCCAGCAGCCCCCGGGGGGGTTACTATGGCTACACCTTC	CASSPRGGYYGYTF
TRBV9	TRBJ2-2	-	TRBD1	TGTGCCAGCAGCCTACCGGGACAGGGGGCGGCCGGGGAGCTGTTTTTT	CASSLPGQGAAGELFF
TRBV4-2	TRBJ1-3	once	-	TGTGCCAGCAGCCATGAGGAAACATCGGGAAACACCATATATTTT	CASSHEETSGNTIYF
TRBV5-1	TRBJ2-7	few	TRBD2	TGCGCCAGCAGCTTGGCCCCGACTAGCGGGGGCTCCTACGAGCAGTACTTC	CASSLAPTSGGSYEQYF